The source of this T cell receptor (beta chain) is a study of blood T cell repertoires in COVID-19. Study as a whole: Whether acute or convalescent, the COVID-19 samples came from the United States, Italy and Spain. Nucleic acid was either cDNA or gDNA, and it came from T cells, B-cell-depleted T cells, or PBMCs.

Profiling relied on immunoSEQ multiplex PCR, and the TCRdb table lists in-frame clones only, not all of them. The sample holds 200,000 to 300,000 clones, about 85% seen once. Between the trimmed V and J ends, which lost 4 bases and 4 bases, there was a span of 11 bases. In germline, CDR1 is LGHDT, CDR2 YNNKEL (reference sequence). The CDR3 is made up of 14 amino acids. The clonotype was recovered from a man aged 60 to 69 with acute or convalescent COVID-19. Sequenced: peripheral blood. J is TRBJ2-1 and V is TRBV3-1 (or the pseudogene TRBV3-2), with D perhaps matching TRBD2 (6 bases). The CDR3 sequence is CASSRLDPYNEQFF. In DNA, the CDR3 is TGTGCCAGCAGCCGACTAGACCCTTACAATGAGCAGTTCTTC.